The 5 T cell receptor beta chains listed next were all sequenced from one sample in a study of Ad26.COV2.S vaccination and SARS-CoV-2 variants (dated by TCRdb to the early 2020s). Receptor amplification or capture employed the immunoSEQ multiplex PCR assay. Held by TCRdb, this immuneACCESS table contains in-frame sequences only and omits some clones. Under half of the omission traces to an unresolved V gene where checked; the cause of the rest is unknown. The sample records 150,000 to 200,000 clones, around 85% of which are singletons. The ten largest clones add up to under 7.5% of the sample. This specimen's time point label, per the study, means: individuals recovered from natural SARS-CoV-2 infection. Sequenced here: peripheral blood, sampled after recovery from COVID-19. The receptors here all came from a human donor who had recovered from COVID-19.

The chain combines TRBV5-6 with TRBJ2-7; 9 bases match TRBD1. The ends lost 4 bases at V and 0 bases at J; junction bases unmatched: 8. The CDR3 contains 16 residues. CDR1 is SGHDT, CDR2 YYEEEE, per germline. For the CDR3, the DNA is TGTGCCAGCAGCCGTAACAGGGGGCCCTTCTCCTACGAGCAGTACTTC. Protein sequence: CASSRNRGPFSYEQYF.

The chain is built from TRBV28 and TRBJ2-5; tentatively, D is TRBD1 (6 bases). V was trimmed by 6 bases and J by 1 base, leaving 15 bases between them. This CDR3 is 15 amino acids long. From germline, CDR1 is MDHEN and CDR2 SYDVKM. The CDR3 loop is CASRSLRDTQETQYF. The CDR3 region has the DNA TGTGCCAGCAGGTCCCTACGGGACACCCAAGAGACCCAGTACTTC.

This clone came up once. The chain recombines TRBV7-3 with TRBJ2-1; 14 bases map to TRBD2. The CDR3 sequence is 15 residues long. Trimming removed 10 bases from V and 4 bases from J; junction bases left unmatched: 6. From germline, CDR1 is SGHTA and CDR2 FQGTGA. This CDR3 reads CATSRTSGRYNEQFF. The CDR3 nucleotides are TGTGCCACTAGCAGGACTAGCGGGAGGTACAATGAGCAGTTCTTC.

V usage is TRBV2 and J usage is TRBJ1-3; D unresolved. Germline V lookup: CDR1 SNHLY, CDR2 FYNNEI. V was pared by 2 bases and J by 0 bases, with 8 bases between. CDR3 length: 15 residues. This chain's CDR3 is CASSETALSGNTIYF. The CDR3 bases are TGTGCCAGCAGTGAAACAGCACTCTCTGGAAACACCATATATTTT.

The gene calls are TRBV28 and TRBJ2-5; D uncertain. This CDR3 has 14 amino acids. Germline CDR1 MDHEN, CDR2 SYDVKM. Between the trimmed V and J ends, which lost 1 base and 2 bases, there was a span of 8 bases. This chain's CDR3 is CASSLSVGQETQYF. In nucleotides, the CDR3 is TGTGCCAGCAGTTTATCGGTGGGACAAGAGACCCAGTACTTC.